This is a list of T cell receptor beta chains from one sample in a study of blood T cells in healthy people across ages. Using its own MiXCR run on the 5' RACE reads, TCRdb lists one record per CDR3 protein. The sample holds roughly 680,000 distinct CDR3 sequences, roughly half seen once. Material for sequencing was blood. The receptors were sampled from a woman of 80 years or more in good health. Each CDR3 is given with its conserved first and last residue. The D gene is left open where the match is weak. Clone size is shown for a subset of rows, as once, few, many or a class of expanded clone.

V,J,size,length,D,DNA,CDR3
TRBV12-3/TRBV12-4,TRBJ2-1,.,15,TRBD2,TGTGCCAGCAGCCTAGGGACTAGCGGGTACAATGGGCAGTTCTTC,CASSLGTSGYNGQFF
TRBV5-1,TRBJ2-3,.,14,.,TGCGCCAGCAGCTTGGTCGGCGAGCGGGATACGCAGTATTTT,CASSLVGERDTQYF
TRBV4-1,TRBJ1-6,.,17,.,TGCGCCAGCAGCCAAGATTGGCGGGACAAGGGGGATTCACCCCTCCACTTT,CASSQDWRDKGDSPLHF
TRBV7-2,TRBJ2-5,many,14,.,TGTGCCAGCAGCTTTAACAAGGGACAAGAGACCCAGTACTTC,CASSFNKGQETQYF
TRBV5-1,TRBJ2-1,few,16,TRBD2,TGCGCCAGCAGCACTACGACTAGCGGGAGTCGGAATGAGCAGTTCTTC,CASSTTTSGSRNEQFF
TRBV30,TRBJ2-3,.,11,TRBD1,TGTGCCTGGAGAGGGACAGGCACGCAGTATTTT,CAWRGTGTQYF
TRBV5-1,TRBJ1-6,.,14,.,TGCGCCAGCAGCTTGGTTCCAGCAAATTCACCCCTCCACTTT,CASSLVPANSPLHF
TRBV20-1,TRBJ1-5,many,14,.,TGCAGTGCTAGCCCCGGGCTGGGCAATCAGCCCCAGCATTTT,CSASPGLGNQPQHF
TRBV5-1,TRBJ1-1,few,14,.,TGCGCCAGCAGCCAACAGGATCGAGGCACTGAAGCTTTCTTT,CASSQQDRGTEAFF
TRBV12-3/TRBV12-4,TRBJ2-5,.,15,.,TGTGCCAGCAGTTTGCAGGGCTCCGGGACAGAGACCCAGTACTTC,CASSLQGSGTETQYF
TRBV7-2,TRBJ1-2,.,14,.,TGTGCCAGCAGCTTTCCAGCTCTGAACTATGGCTACACCTTC,CASSFPALNYGYTF